Ten or more counts support the clone carrying this T cell receptor (beta chain). What it binds is unknown. The sample belongs to a study of Graves' ophthalmopathy and Graves' hyperthyroidism. Study-level results: For separating ophthalmopathy from stable hyperthyroidism, a 13-signature model gave 85% to 90% sensitivity and roughly 83% specificity. Blood shared most expanded thyroid clonotypes above 0.001 frequency.

The CDR3 has 15 amino acids. V lost 1 base and J lost 4; bases outside the gene matches: 5. Germline V lookup: CDR1 SGHRS, CDR2 YFSETQ. From RNA, the CDR3 regions of TCR beta chains were amplified and sequenced. RT-PCR in the first round used HTBI primers; a second-round multiplex PCR followed. One entry per CDR3 protein results from TCRdb running MiXCR on the multiplex PCR reads. The sample contains about 480,000 distinct CDR3 sequences, about an eighth of which appear only once. What was sequenced was blood. The sequence was obtained from a woman aged 30 to 39 with Graves' ophthalmopathy. This chain connects TRBV5-1 to TRBJ2-7; 10 bases fit TRBD1. The DNA of the CDR3 is TGCGCCAGCAGCTTGACGACAGGGGGCCATTACGAGCAGTACTTC. Protein sequence: CASSLTTGGHYEQYF.